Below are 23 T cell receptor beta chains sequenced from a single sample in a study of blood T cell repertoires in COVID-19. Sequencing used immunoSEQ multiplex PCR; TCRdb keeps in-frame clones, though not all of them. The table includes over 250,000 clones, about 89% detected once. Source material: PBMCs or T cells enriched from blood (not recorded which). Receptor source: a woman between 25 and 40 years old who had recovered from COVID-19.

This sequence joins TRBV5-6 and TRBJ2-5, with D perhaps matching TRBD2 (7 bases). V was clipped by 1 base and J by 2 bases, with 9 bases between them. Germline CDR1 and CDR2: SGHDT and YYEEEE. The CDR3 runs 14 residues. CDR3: CASSLRGGQETQYF. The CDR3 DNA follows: TGTGCCAGCAGCTTGAGGGGGGGTCAAGAGACCCAGTACTTC. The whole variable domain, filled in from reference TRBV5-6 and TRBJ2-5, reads DAGVTQSPTHLIKTRGQQVTLRCSPKSGHDTVSWYQQALGQGPQFIFQYYEEEERQRGNFPDRFSGHQFPNYSSELNVNALLLGDSALYLCASSLRGGQETQYFGPGTRLLVL.

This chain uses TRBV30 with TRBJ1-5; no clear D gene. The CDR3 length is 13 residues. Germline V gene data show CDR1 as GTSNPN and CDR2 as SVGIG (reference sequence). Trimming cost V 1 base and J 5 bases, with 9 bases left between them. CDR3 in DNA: TGTGCCTGGAGTGGAGGAGTTGATCAGCCCCAGCATTTT. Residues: CAWSGGVDQPQHF.

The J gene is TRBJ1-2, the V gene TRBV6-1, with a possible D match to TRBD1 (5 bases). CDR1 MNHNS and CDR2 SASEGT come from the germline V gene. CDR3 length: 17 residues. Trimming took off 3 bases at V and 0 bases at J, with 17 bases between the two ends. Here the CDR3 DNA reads TGTGCCAGCAGTGACATCGGCAGGGCCCCGGCTAACTATGGCTACACCTTC. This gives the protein CASSDIGRAPANYGYTF.

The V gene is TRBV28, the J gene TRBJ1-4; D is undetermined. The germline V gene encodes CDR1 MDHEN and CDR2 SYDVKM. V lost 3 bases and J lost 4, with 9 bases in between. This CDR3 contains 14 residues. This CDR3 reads CASSFGGFNEKLFF. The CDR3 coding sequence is TGTGCCAGCAGTTTCGGAGGCTTTAATGAAAAACTGTTTTTT. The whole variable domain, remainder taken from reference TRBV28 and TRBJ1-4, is DVKVTQSSRYLVKRTGEKVFLECVQDMDHENMFWYRQDPGLGLRLIYFSYDVKMKEKGDIPEGYSVSREKKERFSLILESASTNQTSMYLCASSFGGFNEKLFFGSGTQLSVL.

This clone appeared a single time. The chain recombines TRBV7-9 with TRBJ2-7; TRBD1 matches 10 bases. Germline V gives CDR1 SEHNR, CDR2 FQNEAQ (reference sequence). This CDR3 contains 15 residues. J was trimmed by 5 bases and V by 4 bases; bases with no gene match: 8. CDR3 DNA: TGTGCCAGCAGCTCCGGGACAGGGGTAAGGAACGAGCAGTACTTC. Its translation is CASSSGTGVRNEQYF. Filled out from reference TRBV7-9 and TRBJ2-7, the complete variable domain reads DTGVSQNPRHKITKRGQNVTFRCDPISEHNRLYWYRQTLGQGPEFLTYFQNEAQLEKSRLLSDRFSAERPKGSFSTLEIQRTEQGDSAMYLCASSSGTGVRNEQYFGPGTRLTVT.

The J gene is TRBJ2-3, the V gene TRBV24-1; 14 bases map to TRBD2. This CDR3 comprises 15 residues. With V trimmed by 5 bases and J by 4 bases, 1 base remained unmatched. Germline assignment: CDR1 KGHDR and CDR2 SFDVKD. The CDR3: CATSGTSGGPDTQYF. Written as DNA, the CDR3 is TGTGCCACCAGTGGGACTAGCGGGGGGCCAGATACGCAGTATTTT.

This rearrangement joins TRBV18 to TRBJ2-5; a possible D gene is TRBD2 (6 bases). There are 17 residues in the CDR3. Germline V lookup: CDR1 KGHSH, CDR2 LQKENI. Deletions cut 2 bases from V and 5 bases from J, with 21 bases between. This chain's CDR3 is CASSPDLGLPRAETQYF. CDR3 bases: TGTGCCAGCTCACCAGATTTGGGACTTCCTAGAGCGGAGACCCAGTACTTC.

CDR3: CASSYRDRATYGYTF. The CDR3 coding sequence is TGTGCCAGCAGTTACAGGGACAGAGCGACCTATGGCTACACCTTC. The V gene is TRBV6-5, the J gene TRBJ1-2, with 7 nucleotides matching TRBD1. Trimming at V came to 2 bases and at J to 4 bases, leaving 7 bases not matched to a gene. The germline gives CDR1 MNHEY, CDR2 SVGAGI. The CDR3 has 15 residues.

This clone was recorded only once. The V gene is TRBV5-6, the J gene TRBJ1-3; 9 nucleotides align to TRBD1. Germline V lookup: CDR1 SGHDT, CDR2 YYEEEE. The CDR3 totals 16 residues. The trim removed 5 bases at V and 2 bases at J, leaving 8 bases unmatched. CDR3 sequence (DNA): TGTGCCAGCAGTACAGGGGGCCTCTCAACTGGAAACACCATATATTTT. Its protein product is CASSTGGLSTGNTIYF.

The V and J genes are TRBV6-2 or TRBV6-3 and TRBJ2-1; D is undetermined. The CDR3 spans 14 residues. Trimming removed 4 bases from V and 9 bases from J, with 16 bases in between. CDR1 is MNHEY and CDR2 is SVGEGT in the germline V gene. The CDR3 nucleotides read TGTGCCAGCAGTTTACCCCATCTCCTCGGTGAGCAGTTCTTC. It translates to CASSLPHLLGEQFF.

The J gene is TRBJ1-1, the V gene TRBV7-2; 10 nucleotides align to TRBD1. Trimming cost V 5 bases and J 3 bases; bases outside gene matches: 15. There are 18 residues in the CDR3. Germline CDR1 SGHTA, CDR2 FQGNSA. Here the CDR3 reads CASSLRAGTGVLDTEAFF. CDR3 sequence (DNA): TGTGCCAGCAGCCTCAGGGCTGGGACAGGGGTCCTGGACACTGAAGCTTTCTTT.

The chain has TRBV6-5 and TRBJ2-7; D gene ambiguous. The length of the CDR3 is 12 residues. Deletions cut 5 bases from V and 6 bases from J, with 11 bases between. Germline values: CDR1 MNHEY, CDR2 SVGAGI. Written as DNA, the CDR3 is TGTGCCAGCAGTCAATCAGCTAGCGAGCAGTACTTC. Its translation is CASSQSASEQYF.

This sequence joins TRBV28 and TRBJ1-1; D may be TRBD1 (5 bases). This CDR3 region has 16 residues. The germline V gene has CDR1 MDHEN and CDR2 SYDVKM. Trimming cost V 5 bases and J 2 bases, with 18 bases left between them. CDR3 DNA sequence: TGTGCCAGCAGTCCCCGTGTGGGGCGCACTAACACTGAAGCTTTCTTT. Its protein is CASSPRVGRTNTEAFF.

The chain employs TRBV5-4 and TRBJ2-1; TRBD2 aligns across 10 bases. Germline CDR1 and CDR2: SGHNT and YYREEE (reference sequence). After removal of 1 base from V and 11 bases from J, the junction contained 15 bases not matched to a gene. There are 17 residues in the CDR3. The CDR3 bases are TGTGCCAGCAGCTTGCGGGCTAGCGGGGGCCCACGTTTGAAGCAGTTCTTC. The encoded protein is CASSLRASGGPRLKQFF.

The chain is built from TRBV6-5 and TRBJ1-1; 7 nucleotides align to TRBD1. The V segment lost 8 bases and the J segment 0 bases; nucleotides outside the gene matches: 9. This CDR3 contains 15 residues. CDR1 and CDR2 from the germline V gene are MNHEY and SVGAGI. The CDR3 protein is CASSLGDRLNTEAFF. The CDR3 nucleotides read TGTGCCAGCTCCCTGGGGGACAGACTGAACACTGAAGCTTTCTTT.

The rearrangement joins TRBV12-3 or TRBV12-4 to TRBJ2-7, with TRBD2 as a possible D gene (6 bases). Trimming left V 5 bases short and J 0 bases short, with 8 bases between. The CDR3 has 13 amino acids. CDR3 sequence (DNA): TGTGCCAGCAGTCCGGGGGTCTCCTACGAGCAGTACTTC. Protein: CASSPGVSYEQYF.

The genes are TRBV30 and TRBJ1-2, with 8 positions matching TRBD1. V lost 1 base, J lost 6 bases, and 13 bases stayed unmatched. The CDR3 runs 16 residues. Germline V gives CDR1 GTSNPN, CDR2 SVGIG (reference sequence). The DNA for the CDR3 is TGTGCCTGGAGTGACCCCCTCAGGACAGGGACGGATGGCTACACCTTC. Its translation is CAWSDPLRTGTDGYTF.

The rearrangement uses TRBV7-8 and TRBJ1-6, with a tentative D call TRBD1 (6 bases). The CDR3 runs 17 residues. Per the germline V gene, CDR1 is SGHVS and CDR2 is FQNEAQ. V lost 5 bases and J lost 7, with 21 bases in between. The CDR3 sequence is CASSNTAFRGGNSPLHF. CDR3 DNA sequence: TGTGCCAGCAGCAATACCGCTTTTAGGGGGGGGAATTCACCCCTCCACTTT.

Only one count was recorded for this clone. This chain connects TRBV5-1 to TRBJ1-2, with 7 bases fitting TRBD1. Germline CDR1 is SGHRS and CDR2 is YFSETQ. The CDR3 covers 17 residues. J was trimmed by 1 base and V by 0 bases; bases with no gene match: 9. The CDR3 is CASSLAVGQGVNYGYTF. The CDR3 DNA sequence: TGCGCCAGCAGCTTGGCTGTGGGGCAGGGGGTTAACTATGGCTACACCTTC.

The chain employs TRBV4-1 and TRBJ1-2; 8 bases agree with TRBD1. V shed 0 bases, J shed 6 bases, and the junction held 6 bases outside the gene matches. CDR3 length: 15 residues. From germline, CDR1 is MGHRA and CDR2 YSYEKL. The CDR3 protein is CASSQDQGAGNGYTF. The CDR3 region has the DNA TGCGCCAGCAGCCAAGATCAGGGGGCAGGAAATGGCTACACCTTC.

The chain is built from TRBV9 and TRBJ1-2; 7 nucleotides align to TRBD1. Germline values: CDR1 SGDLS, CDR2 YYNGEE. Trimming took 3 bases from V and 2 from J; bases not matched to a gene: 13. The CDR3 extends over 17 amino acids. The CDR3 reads CASSEQGSRYLNYGYTF. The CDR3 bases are TGTGCCAGCAGCGAACAGGGGTCCCGATACTTAAACTATGGCTACACCTTC.

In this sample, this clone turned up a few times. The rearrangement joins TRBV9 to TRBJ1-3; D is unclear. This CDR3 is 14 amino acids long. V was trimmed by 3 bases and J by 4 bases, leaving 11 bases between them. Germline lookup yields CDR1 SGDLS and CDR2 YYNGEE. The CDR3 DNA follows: TGTGCCAGCAGCGCCGCGGGCATCGGAAACACCATATATTTT. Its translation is CASSAAGIGNTIYF.

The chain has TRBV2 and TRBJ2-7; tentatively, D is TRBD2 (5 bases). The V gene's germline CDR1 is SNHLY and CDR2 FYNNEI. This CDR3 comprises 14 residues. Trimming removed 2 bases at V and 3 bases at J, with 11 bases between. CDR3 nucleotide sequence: TGTGCCAGCAGTGAAAACGAGGGAGTCTACGAGCAGTACTTC. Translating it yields CASSENEGVYEQYF.